This T cell receptor (beta chain) was retrieved from a study of technical replicates of blood from a few donors. The germline CDR1 and CDR2 sequences are SGDLS and YYNGEE. V shed 6 bases, J shed 3 bases, and the junction held 12 bases outside the gene matches. This CDR3 region has 17 residues. The protocol was immunoSEQ multiplex PCR, while the TCRdb copy is restricted to in-frame clones and leaves out a portion. The repertoire holds more than 95,000 clones, with approximately 95% as singletons. The chain carries TRBV9 and TRBJ2-1; 10 nucleotides line up with TRBD2. The material sequenced was T cells isolated from PBMCs. The receptor comes from a human donor in good health. The CDR3 region has the DNA TGTGCCAGCACCTCAAGGGGGCTAGCGGGGGTCTACAATGAGCAGTTCTTC. Translated: CASTSRGLAGVYNEQFF.